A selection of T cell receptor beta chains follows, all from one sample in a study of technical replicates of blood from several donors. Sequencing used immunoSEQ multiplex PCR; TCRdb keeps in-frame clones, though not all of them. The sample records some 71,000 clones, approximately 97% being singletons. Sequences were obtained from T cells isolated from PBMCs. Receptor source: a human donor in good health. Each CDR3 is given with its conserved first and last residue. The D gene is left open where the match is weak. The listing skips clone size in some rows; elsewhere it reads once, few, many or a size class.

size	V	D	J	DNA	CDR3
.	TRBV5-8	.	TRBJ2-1	TGTGCCAGCAGCTTGGATCTTTCCAATGAGCAGTTCTTC	CASSLDLSNEQFF
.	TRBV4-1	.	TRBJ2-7	TGCGCCAGCAGCCAAGAGAACCCCGGGACTCGGAAAAGCTCCTACGAGCAGTACTTC	CASSQENPGTRKSSYEQYF
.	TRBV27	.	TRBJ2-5	TGTGCCAGCAGTCCCGTCCGGGGCCAAGAGACCCAGTACTTC	CASSPVRGQETQYF
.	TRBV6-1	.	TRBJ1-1	TGTGCCAGCATCTTCGCCAGGGTGGGCACTGAAGCTTTCTTT	CASIFARVGTEAFF
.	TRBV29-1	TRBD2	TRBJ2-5	TGCAGCGCCCCGTTGCGGGGGGCAGAGACCCAGTACTTC	CSAPLRGAETQYF
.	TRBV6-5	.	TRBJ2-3	TGTGCCAGCAGTTATCGAGGGGGACGCACAGATACGCAGTATTTT	CASSYRGGRTDTQYF
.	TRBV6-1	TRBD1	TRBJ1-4	TGTGCCAGCAGTGCCAGAGGAGGGACAGGGGGAGGCAATGAAAAACTGTTTTTT	CASSARGGTGGGNEKLFF
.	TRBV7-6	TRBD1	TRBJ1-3	TGTGCCAGCAGCCCTGGACAGGGGGGATATGGAAACACCATATATTTT	CASSPGQGGYGNTIYF
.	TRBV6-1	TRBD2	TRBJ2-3	TGTGCCAGCAGTGTAGGAAGCGGGAGTGGGACAGATACGCAGTATTTT	CASSVGSGSGTDTQYF
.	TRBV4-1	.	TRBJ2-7	TGCGCCAGCGGGGAGGGGTGGGGGCGGGAACTGGACGAGCAGTACTTC	CASGEGWGRELDEQYF
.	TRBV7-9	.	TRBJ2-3	TGTGCCAGCATCGCGAGGGGAGGGGGAACGAGTACGCAGTATTTT	CASIARGGGTSTQYF
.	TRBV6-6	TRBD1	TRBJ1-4	TGTGCCAGCAGTTCGATCCCCGGGACAGCCTATGAAAAACTGTTTTTT	CASSSIPGTAYEKLFF
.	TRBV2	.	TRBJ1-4	TGTGCCAGCAGTATCACGGGGGGCATGGACGAAAAACTGTTTTTT	CASSITGGMDEKLFF
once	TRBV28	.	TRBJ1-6	TGTGCCAGCAGTTCCCTGTCCCCCCTCCACTTT	CASSSLSPLHF
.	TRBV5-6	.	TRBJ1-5	TGTGCCAGCAGCTTCCGGGGGACGAATCAGCCCCAGCATTTT	CASSFRGTNQPQHF
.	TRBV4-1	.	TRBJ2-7	TGCGCCAGCAGCTCGATTGCAGGGCTTACCTACGAGCAGTACTTC	CASSSIAGLTYEQYF
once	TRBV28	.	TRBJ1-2	TGTGCCAGCAGTGGGGACAAGTCAAACTATGGCTACACCTTC	CASSGDKSNYGYTF
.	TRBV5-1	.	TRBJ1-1	TGCGCCAGCAGCCCAGGAGGGGCTGGATACACTGAAGCTTTCTTT	CASSPGGAGYTEAFF
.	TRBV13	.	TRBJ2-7	TGTGCCAGCAGCTTAAATTTGGGTAGGGGTGAGCAGTACTTC	CASSLNLGRGEQYF
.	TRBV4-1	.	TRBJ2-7	TGCGCCAGCAGCCAAAGCGGTTCCTACGAGCAGTACTTC	CASSQSGSYEQYF